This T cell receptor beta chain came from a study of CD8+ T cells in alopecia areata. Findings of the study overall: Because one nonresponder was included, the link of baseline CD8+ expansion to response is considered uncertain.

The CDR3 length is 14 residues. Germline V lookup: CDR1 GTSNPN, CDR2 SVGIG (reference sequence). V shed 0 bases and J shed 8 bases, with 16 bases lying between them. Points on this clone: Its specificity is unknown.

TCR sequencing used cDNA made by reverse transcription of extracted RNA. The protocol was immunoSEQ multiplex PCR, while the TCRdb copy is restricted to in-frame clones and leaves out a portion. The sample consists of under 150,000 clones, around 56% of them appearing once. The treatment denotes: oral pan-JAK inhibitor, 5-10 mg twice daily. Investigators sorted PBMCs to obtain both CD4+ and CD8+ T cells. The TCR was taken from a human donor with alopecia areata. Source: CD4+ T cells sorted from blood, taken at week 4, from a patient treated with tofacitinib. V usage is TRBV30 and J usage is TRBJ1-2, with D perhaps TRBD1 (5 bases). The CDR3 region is CAWSVRRWGEGYTF. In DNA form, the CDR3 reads TGTGCCTGGAGTGTACGTCGGTGGGGGGAAGGCTACACCTTC.